This T cell receptor (beta chain) was documented in a study of blood T cells in healthy people across ages. Study conclusions and caveats: Long-lived donors exceeded aged donors in naive CD4+ cells and diversity. A conclusive naive versus antigen-experienced comparison was prevented by the unsorted PBMCs.

In the case of this clonotype: Its antigen is unidentified.

Peripheral blood from each donor was collected in a volume of 9.5 to 10 milliliters. Per sample, extraction of total RNA gave at least 6 micrograms in every case. This CDR3 spans 14 amino acids. V lost 6 bases and J 5 bases, leaving 16 bases between the germline ends. CDR1 MNHNS and CDR2 SASEGT come from the germline V gene. Alongside a J-beta primer mix, a sample-barcoded 5' primer served in a second PCR lasting roughly 7 to 11 cycles. TCRdb analysed the 5' RACE reads with MiXCR anew, one entry per CDR3 protein. In the table there are roughly 800,000 distinct CDR3 sequences, about 53% of which are singletons.

The sequence came from a man at least 80 years old in good health. Input material: blood. The chain recombines TRBV6-1 with TRBJ1-1, with no clear D. CDR3 sequence: CASSVTLLGTEAFF. CDR3 DNA sequence: TGTGCCAGCAGCGTGACCCTCCTGGGGACTGAAGCTTTCTTT.